This T cell receptor beta chain was identified during a study of T cells after yellow fever vaccination. Whole-study results and caveats: Subsequent booster samples again held most clones from primary vaccination (96% CD4, 85% to 90% CD8). Abundant clonotypes from the bulk population could contaminate FACS-sorted repertoires.

TCR cDNA, made by 5'RACE template switching, carried an added universal primer site and UMIs. TCRdb re-called the 5' RACE reads through MiXCR, storing one row per CDR3 protein. The sample contains some 250,000 distinct CDR3 sequences, 6.9% of which appear only once. Germline CDR1 reads ENHRY; CDR2 reads SYGVKD. V was pared by 7 bases and J by 2 bases, with 8 bases between. This CDR3 is built from 12 residues. This clonotype was counted ten times or more. Antigen: not known. The input for sequencing was CD4+ T cells sorted from PBMCs, taken 15 days after the yellow fever booster vaccination. The clonotype was recovered from a man aged 25-40 years who received the YFV17D yellow fever vaccine. The rearrangement uses TRBV10-3 and TRBJ2-5; D ambiguous. This chain's CDR3 is CAIKNSQETQYF. As DNA, the CDR3 is TGTGCCATCAAAAACAGTCAAGAGACCCAGTACTTC.